This T cell receptor (beta chain) was observed in a study of identical twins. Regarding the study as a whole: Less excess twin sharing appeared in beta out-of-frame sequences. Conclusions were based on cross-sectional statistical analysis, without following the same donors.

About this clonotype: The antigen remains undetermined.

A template switching step contributed a universal primer site, while unique molecular identifiers were present in the cDNA. MiXCR, run by TCRdb on the 5' RACE reads, gives a single entry per CDR3 protein. The table lists hundreds of thousands of distinct CDR3 sequences, roughly 20% of them singletons. This CDR3 has 14 residues. In germline, CDR1 is ENHRY, CDR2 SYGVKD. Trimming took 10 bases from V and 1 from J; bases not matched to a gene: 4. These sequences were also reported in another study, on T cells expressing NK-cell markers. From that paper: Within the sequenced cohort of eight donors, seven exhibited HCMV seropositivity and one was seronegative.

This clonotype was obtained from a woman younger than 35 in good health. The chain joins TRBV10-3 to TRBJ2-2; 9 bases align to TRBD1. The specimen was PBMCs. The CDR3 spells CATRTGENTGELFF. CDR3 nucleotide sequence: TGTGCCACCCGGACAGGGGAGAACACCGGGGAGCTGTTTTTT.